Following are 7 T cell receptor beta chains from one sample sequenced in a study of blood T cell repertoires in COVID-19. The assay was immunoSEQ multiplex PCR, and TCRdb's table has in-frame clones only and misses some. In the table there are 150,000 to 200,000 clones, around 90% of which are singletons. The sample consisted of peripheral blood. Receptors originate from a man aged 40-55 years with active or convalescent COVID-19.

The rearrangement joins TRBV6-5 to TRBJ2-7; a possible D gene is TRBD1 (5 bases). The V and J ends lost 8 bases and 0 bases respectively, with 17 bases between them. The length of the CDR3 is 15 residues. Germline V CDR1 and CDR2: MNHEY, SVGAGI. CDR3 region: CASQRGRASSYEQYF. The DNA for the CDR3 is TGTGCCAGCCAAAGGGGCAGGGCGAGCTCCTACGAGCAGTACTTC.

The V and J genes are TRBV2 and TRBJ1-6, with D unresolved. Deletions cut 5 bases from V and 7 bases from J, with 9 bases between. Per germline, CDR1 SNHLY and CDR2 FYNNEI. The CDR3 runs to 13 residues. The DNA for the CDR3 is TGTGCCAGCAGTCGCGTACCGAATTCACCCCTCCACTTT. Translated, it gives CASSRVPNSPLHF.

The DNA of the CDR3 is TGTGCCAGCAGCGGACAGGCGGTCATGAACACTGAAGCTTTCTTT. Protein product: CASSGQAVMNTEAFF. This sequence joins TRBV2 and TRBJ1-1; 7 bases agree with TRBD1. V lost 6 bases, J lost 0 bases, and 7 bases stayed unmatched. This CDR3 region has 15 residues. CDR1 and CDR2 (germline): SNHLY, FYNNEI.

CDR3 DNA: TGTGCCAGCAGTTACCCCGACGGAGATAATTCACCCCTCCACTTT. Translated: CASSYPDGDNSPLHF. V and J are TRBV6-2 or TRBV6-3 and TRBJ1-6; unclear D gene. Trimming took off 2 bases at V and 5 bases at J, with 10 bases between the two ends. The CDR3 loop spans 15 amino acids. Germline V gives CDR1 MNHEY, CDR2 SVGEGT.

The rearrangement links TRBV3-1 (or the pseudogene TRBV3-2) to TRBJ1-5, with D perhaps TRBD1 (6 bases). In germline, CDR1 is LGHDT, CDR2 YNNKEL (reference sequence). The V gene lost 4 bases and the J gene lost 0 bases, with 10 bases spanning the gap. The CDR3 is 15 residues long. The DNA for the CDR3 is TGTGCCAGCAGCCCAACAGGGAATAGCAATCAGCCCCAGCATTTT. As protein: CASSPTGNSNQPQHF.

The rearrangement joins TRBV29-1 to TRBJ2-7, with 12 bases lining up with TRBD2. This CDR3 spans 14 amino acids. Germline values: CDR1 SQVTM, CDR2 ANQGSEA. V dropped 2 bases and J dropped 12; count of bases not matched to a gene: 11. As DNA, the CDR3 is TGCAGCGTTGAATATGGGGCTAGCGGGGGGGCACTGTACTTC. Translation gives CSVEYGASGGALYF.

This chain joins TRBV2 and TRBJ1-4; 9 nucleotides align to TRBD1. The trim removed 6 bases at V and 8 bases at J, leaving 19 bases unmatched. CDR1 SNHLY and CDR2 FYNNEI come from the germline V gene. The CDR3 runs to 18 residues. The CDR3 bases are TGTGCCAGCAGGGACCTCCGGGACAGGGAGGAGAGAGACGAAAAACTGTTTTTT. Translating gives CASRDLRDREERDEKLFF.